The 10 T cell receptor beta chains below were found in one sample sequenced in a study of response to subunit inactivated influenza vaccine. TCRdb re-analysed the RT-PCR reads in MiXCR, keeping a single row per CDR3 protein. Of about 700,000 distinct CDR3 sequences listed, 14% are singletons. The input for sequencing was PBMCs from blood, taken around 15 days before vaccination. The receptors here all came from a man aged 50-60 years who received an inactivated influenza vaccine.

This clonotype was detected a few times. The chain joins TRBV5-6 to TRBJ2-5; 7 bases are a match to TRBD2. Per germline, CDR1 SGHDT and CDR2 YYEEEE. The CDR3 has 13 residues. The junction had 5 bases not matched to a gene; V was cut back by 4 bases and J by 5 bases. The CDR3 coding sequence is TGTGCCAGCAGCCAAAGCGGGATTGAGACCCAGTACTTC. Protein: CASSQSGIETQYF.

This rearrangement joins TRBV29-1 to TRBJ2-3; no definite D call. Germline V lookup: CDR1 SQVTM, CDR2 ANQGSEA. CDR3 length equals 13 residues. Trimming removed 1 base from V and 5 bases from J, with 10 bases in between. Written as DNA, the CDR3 is TGCAGCGTTGAAGGCGTCGCAGGAGATACGCAGTATTTT. It specifies CSVEGVAGDTQYF.

This rearrangement joins TRBV5-1 to TRBJ2-3, with TRBD2 identical over 7 bases. The V gene end was trimmed by 3 bases and the J gene end by 2 bases; junction bases not matched to a gene: 3. The CDR3 runs 14 residues. CDR1 is SGHRS, CDR2 YFSETQ, per germline. In nucleotides, the CDR3 is TGCGCCAGCAGCTGGGCGGGAGACACAGATACGCAGTATTTT. Protein sequence: CASSWAGDTDTQYF.

In this sample, this clonotype turned up a few times. The rearrangement joins TRBV10-3 to TRBJ2-1; 7 bases agree with TRBD1. Germline V gene sequence: CDR1 ENHRY, CDR2 SYGVKD. The V gene end was trimmed by 3 bases and the J gene end by 8 bases; junction bases not matched to a gene: 10. This CDR3 contains 15 residues. CDR3 bases: TGTGCCATCAGTGAAGGGGGCAGGGTAATCGATGAGCAGTTCTTC. This encodes CAISEGGRVIDEQFF.

This rearrangement joins TRBV9 to TRBJ2-5; D possibly corresponds to TRBD2 (7 bases). This CDR3 has 18 residues. Trimming left V 0 bases short and J 2 bases short, with 20 bases between. Germline V lookup: CDR1 SGDLS, CDR2 YYNGEE. The CDR3 DNA reads TGTGCCAGCAGCGTAGAAGGCGGGGGCCTCGTACGGCAAGAGACCCAGTACTTC. The encoded protein is CASSVEGGGLVRQETQYF.

At least ten counts were recorded for this clonotype. The genes are TRBV5-1 and TRBJ2-2; D possibly corresponds to TRBD2 (5 bases). Trimming took 2 bases from V and 6 from J, leaving 14 bases between them. Per germline, CDR1 SGHRS and CDR2 YFSETQ. There are 15 residues in the CDR3. CDR3 nucleotides: TGCGCCAGCAGCTTTGGTCACGGGATAGCCGGGGAGCTGTTTTTT. This sequence encodes CASSFGHGIAGELFF.

This clonotype was observed a few times. The chain uses TRBV3-1 and TRBJ2-1; perhaps TRBD2 as D (5 bases). Trimming stripped 3 bases from V and 0 bases from J, with 21 bases between. This CDR3 is 19 amino acids long. Germline CDR1 and CDR2: LGHDT and YNNKEL (reference sequence). As DNA, the CDR3 is TGTGCCAGCAGCCACGAACGAGGACTCGACCCCAGCTCCTACAATGAGCAGTTCTTC. Translating gives CASSHERGLDPSSYNEQFF.

This chain uses TRBV7-9 with TRBJ2-1; the D gene is possibly TRBD2 (6 bases). Germline V lookup: CDR1 SEHNR, CDR2 FQNEAQ (reference sequence). The CDR3 runs 15 residues. Deletions cut 6 bases from V and 0 bases from J, with 12 bases between. The CDR3 loop reads CASRGTFGSYNEQFF. Here the CDR3 DNA reads TGTGCCAGCAGGGGGACTTTCGGCTCCTACAATGAGCAGTTCTTC.

The chain links TRBV7-9 to TRBJ2-5; D is uncertain. This CDR3 region has 17 residues. CDR1 is SEHNR and CDR2 is FQNEAQ in the germline V gene (reference sequence). The V gene lost 5 bases and the J gene lost 0 bases, with 19 bases spanning the gap. CDR3 DNA sequence: TGTGCCAGCAGCACCCCCATCCAGGAAATTTACCAAGAGACCCAGTACTTC. Translating it yields CASSTPIQEIYQETQYF.

The chain is built from TRBV29-1 and TRBJ2-1; 8 bases are shared with TRBD2. The CDR3 has 14 residues. V was pared by 6 bases and J by 0 bases, with 4 bases of the junction left unmatched. Germline-derived CDR1 and CDR2 are SQVTM and ANQGSEA. The CDR3 sequence: CSVGGVSSYNEQFF. The CDR3 nucleotides read TGCAGCGTCGGGGGGGTAAGCTCCTACAATGAGCAGTTCTTC.